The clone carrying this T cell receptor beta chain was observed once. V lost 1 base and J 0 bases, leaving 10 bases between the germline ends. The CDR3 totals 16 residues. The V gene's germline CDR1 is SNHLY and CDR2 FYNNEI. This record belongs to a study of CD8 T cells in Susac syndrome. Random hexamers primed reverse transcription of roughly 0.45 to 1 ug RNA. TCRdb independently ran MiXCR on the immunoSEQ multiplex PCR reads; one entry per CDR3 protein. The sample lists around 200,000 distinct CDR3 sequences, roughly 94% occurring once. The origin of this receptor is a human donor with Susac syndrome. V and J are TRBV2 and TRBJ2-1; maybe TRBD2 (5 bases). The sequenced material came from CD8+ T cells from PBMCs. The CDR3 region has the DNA TGTGCCAGCAGTGAAGAGGACTCCAGCTCCTACAATGAGCAGTTCTTC. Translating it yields CASSEEDSSSYNEQFF.